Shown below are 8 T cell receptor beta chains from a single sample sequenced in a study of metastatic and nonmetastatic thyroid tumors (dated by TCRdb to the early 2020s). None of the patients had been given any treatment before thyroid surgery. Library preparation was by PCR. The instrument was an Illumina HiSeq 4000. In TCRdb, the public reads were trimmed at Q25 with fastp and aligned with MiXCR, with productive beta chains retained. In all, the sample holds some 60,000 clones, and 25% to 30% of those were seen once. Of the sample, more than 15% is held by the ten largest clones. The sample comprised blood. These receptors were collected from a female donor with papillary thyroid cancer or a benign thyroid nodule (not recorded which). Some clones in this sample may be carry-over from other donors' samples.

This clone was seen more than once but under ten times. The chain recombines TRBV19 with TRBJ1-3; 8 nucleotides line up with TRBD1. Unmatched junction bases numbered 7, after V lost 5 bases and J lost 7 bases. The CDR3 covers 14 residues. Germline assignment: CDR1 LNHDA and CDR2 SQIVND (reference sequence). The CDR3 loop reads CASSLRQGYNTIYF. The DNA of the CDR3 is TGTGCCAGTAGTCTTCGACAGGGGTATAACACCATATATTTT.

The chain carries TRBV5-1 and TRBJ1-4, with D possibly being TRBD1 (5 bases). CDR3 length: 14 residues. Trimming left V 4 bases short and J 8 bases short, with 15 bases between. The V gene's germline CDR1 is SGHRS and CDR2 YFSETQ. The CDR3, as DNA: TGCGCCAGCAGCCGGGACCAGGAGTACGAAAAACTGTTTTTT. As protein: CASSRDQEYEKLFF.

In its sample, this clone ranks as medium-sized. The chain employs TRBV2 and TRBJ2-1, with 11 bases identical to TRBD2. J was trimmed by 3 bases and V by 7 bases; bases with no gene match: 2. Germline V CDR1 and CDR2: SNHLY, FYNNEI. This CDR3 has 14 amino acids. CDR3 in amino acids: CASTTSGSYNEQFF. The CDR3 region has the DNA TGTGCCAGCACTACTAGCGGGAGCTACAATGAGCAGTTCTTC.

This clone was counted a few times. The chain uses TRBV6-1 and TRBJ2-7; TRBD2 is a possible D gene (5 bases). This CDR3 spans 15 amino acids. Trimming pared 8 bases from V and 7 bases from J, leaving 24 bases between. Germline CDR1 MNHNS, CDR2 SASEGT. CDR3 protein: CASRPLGVGEKEQYF. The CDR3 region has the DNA TGTGCCAGCCGTCCTCTAGGAGTGGGAGAAAAGGAGCAGTACTTC.

This CDR3 is CASSLSGRAGEQYF. For the CDR3, the DNA is TGTGCCAGCAGTTTAAGTGGCAGGGCAGGCGAGCAGTACTTC. The V gene is TRBV12-3 or TRBV12-4, the J gene TRBJ2-7; TRBD1 is a possible D gene (5 bases). V was cut by 2 bases and J by 6 bases, with 14 bases left in between. The length of the CDR3 is 14 residues.

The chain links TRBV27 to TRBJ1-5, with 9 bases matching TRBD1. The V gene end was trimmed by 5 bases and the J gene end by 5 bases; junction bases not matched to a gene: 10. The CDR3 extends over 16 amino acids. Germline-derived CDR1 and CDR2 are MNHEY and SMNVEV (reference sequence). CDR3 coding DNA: TGTGCCAGCAGTCTAGCGGGACAGGGTGGGGATCAGCCCCAGCATTTT. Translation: CASSLAGQGGDQPQHF.

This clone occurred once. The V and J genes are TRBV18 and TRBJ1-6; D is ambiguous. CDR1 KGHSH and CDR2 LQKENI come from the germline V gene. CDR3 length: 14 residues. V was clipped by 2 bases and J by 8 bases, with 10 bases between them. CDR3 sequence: CASSPNFEDSPLHF. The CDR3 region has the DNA TGTGCCAGCTCACCAAACTTCGAGGATTCACCCCTCCACTTT.

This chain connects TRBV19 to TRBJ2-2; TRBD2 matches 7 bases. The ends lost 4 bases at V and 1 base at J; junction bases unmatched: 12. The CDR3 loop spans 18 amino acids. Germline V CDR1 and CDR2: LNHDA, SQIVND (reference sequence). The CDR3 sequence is CASSTIPPGLGNTGELFF. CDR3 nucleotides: TGTGCCAGTAGTACCATTCCCCCCGGACTAGGGAACACCGGGGAGCTGTTTTTT.